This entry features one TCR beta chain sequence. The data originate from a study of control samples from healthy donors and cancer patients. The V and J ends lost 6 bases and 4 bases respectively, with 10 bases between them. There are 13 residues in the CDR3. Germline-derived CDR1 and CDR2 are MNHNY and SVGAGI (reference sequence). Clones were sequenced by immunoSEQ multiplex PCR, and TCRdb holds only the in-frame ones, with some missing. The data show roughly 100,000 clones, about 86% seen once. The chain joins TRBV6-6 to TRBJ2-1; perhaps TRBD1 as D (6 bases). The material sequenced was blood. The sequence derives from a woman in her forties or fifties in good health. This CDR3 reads CASRSGQYNEQFF. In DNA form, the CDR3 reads TGTGCCAGCAGATCAGGACAGTACAATGAGCAGTTCTTC.